This entry concerns a single T cell receptor beta chain. Original handling: Estimation of nucleated cell counts was performed using reference gene primer amplification. Method: immunoSEQ multiplex PCR; TCRdb's copy keeps in-frame clones and lacks some. The V and J calls and the clone size are those of that table, but D and trimming were determined from the DNA. The data hold 150,000 to 180,000 clones, with over 75% observed a single time. The data belong to a study of blood T cell repertoires in COVID-19. The V gene's germline CDR1 is LNHDA and CDR2 SQIVND (reference sequence). The length of the CDR3 is 14 residues. Trimming took 5 bases from V and 9 from J, leaving 17 bases between them.

Sequencing was carried out using peripheral blood. This chain connects TRBV19 to TRBJ2-1, with D maybe TRBD1 (5 bases). This sequence originates from a man between 60 and 70 years old with COVID-19, enrolled during active disease. CDR3 in DNA: TGTGCCAGTAGTGCCCAGGGCGCTAGGGGTGAGCAGTTCTTC. This sequence encodes CASSAQGARGEQFF.